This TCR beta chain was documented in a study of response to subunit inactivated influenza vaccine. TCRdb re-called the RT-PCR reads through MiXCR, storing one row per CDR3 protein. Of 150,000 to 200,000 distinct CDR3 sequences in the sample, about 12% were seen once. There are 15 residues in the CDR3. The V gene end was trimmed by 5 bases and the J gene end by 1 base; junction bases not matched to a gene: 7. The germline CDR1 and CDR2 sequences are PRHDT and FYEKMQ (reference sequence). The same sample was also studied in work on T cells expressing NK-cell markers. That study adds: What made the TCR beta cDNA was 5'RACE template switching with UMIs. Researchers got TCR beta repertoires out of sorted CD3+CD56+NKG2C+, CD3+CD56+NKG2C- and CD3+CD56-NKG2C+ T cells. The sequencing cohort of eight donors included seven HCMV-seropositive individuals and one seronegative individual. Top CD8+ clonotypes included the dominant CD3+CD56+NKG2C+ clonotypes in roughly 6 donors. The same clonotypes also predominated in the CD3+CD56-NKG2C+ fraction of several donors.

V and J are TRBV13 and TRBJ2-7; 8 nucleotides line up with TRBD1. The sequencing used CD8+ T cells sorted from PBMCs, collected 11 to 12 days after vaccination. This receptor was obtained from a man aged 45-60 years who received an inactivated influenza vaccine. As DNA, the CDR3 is TGTGCCAGCAGCCCACAGGGGGACCCGTCCTACGAGCAGTACTTC. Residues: CASSPQGDPSYEQYF.